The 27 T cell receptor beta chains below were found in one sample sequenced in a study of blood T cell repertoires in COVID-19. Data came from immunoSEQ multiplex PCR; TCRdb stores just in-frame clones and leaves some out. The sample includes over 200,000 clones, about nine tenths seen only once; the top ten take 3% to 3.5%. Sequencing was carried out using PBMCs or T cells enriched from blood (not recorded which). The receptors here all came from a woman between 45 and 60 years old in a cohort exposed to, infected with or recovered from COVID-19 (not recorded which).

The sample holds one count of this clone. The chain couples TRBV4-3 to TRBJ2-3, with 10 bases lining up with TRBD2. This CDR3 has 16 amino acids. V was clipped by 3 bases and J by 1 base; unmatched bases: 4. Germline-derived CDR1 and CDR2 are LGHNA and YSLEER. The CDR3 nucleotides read TGCGCCAGCAGCCAGAGAACTAGCGGGGGCACAGATACGCAGTATTTT. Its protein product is CASSQRTSGGTDTQYF.

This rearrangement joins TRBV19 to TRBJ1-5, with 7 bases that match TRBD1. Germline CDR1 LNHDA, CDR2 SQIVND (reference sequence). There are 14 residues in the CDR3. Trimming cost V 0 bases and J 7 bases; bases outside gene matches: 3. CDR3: CASSIDDRDQPQHF. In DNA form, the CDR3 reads TGTGCCAGTAGTATAGATGACAGGGACCAGCCCCAGCATTTT.

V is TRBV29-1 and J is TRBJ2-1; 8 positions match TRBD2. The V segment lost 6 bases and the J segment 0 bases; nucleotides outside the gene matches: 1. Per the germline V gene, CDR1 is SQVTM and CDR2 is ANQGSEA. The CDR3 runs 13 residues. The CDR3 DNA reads TGCAGCGTCCGGGGGGGCTCCTACAATGAGCAGTTCTTC. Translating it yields CSVRGGSYNEQFF.

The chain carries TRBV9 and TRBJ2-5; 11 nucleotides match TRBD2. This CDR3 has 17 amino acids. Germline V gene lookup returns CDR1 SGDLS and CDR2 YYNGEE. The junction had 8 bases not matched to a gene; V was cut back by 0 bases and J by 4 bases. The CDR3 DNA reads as TGTGCCAGCAGCGTAGCTAGCCTAGCGGGGGGAGGAGAGACCCAGTACTTC. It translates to CASSVASLAGGGETQYF.

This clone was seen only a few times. The CDR3 here is CASSYTTYEKLFF. CDR3 sequence (DNA): TGTGCCAGCAGTTACACCACATATGAAAAACTGTTTTTT. The rearrangement joins TRBV6-2 or TRBV6-3 to TRBJ1-4; no clear D gene. The V and J ends lost 2 bases and 6 bases respectively, with 7 bases between them. This CDR3 is built from 13 residues. Per the germline V gene, CDR1 is MNHEY and CDR2 is SVGEGT.

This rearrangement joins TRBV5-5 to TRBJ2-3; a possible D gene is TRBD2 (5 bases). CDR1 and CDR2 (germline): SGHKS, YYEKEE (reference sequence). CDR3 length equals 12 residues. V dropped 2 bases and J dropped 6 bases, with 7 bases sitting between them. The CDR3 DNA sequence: TGTGCCAGCAGCTTATTAGCGGATACGCAGTATTTT. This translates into CASSLLADTQYF.

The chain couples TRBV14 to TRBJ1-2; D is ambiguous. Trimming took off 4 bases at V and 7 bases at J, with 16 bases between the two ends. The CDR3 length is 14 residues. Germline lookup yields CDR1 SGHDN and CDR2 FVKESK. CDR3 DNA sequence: TGTGCCAGCAGCCCCCAAGGTGGCGCGGGTGGCTACACCTTC. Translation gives CASSPQGGAGGYTF.

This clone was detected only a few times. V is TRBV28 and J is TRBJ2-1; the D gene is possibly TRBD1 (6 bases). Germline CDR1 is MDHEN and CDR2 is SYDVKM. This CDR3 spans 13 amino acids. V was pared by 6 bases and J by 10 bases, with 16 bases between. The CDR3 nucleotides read TGTGCCAGCAGGATACAGGGTTTAGGGGAGCAGTTCTTC. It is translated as CASRIQGLGEQFF.

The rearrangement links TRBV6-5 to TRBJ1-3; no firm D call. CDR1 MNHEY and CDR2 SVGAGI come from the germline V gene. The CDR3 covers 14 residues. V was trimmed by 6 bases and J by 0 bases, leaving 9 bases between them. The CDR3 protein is CASRENNSGNTIYF. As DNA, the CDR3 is TGTGCCAGCAGGGAGAACAACTCTGGAAACACCATATATTTT.

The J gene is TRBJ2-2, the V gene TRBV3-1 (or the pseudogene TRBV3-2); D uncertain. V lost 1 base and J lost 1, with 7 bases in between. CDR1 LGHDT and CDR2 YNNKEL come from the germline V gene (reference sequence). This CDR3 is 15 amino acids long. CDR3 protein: CASSQVRVNTGELFF. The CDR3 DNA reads TGTGCCAGCAGCCAAGTTCGGGTGAACACCGGGGAGCTGTTTTTT.

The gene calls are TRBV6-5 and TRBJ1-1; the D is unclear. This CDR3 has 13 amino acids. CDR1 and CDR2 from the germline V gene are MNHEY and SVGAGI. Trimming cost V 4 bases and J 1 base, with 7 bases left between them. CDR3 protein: CASSSRQNTEAFF. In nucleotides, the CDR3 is TGTGCCAGCAGTTCCCGACAGAACACTGAAGCTTTCTTT.

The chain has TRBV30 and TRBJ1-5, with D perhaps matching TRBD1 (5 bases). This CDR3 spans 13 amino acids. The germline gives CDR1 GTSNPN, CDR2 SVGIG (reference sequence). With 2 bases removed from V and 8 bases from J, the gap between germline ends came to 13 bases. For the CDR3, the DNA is TGTGCCTGGAGTAACAGGCGGTCGGAGCCCCAGCATTTT. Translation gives CAWSNRRSEPQHF. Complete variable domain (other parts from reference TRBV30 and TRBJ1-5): SQTIHQWPATLVQPVGSPLSLECTVEGTSNPNLYWYRQAAGRGLQLLFYSVGIGQISSEVPQNLSASRPQDRQFILSSKKLLLSDSGFYLCAWSNRRSEPQHFGDGTRLSIL.

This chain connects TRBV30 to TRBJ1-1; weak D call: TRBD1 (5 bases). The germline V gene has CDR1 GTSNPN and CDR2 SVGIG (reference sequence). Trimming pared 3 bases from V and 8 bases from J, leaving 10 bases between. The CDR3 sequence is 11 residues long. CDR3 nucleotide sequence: TGTGCCTGGAGCCGCAGGGTCGAAGCTTTCTTT. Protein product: CAWSRRVEAFF.

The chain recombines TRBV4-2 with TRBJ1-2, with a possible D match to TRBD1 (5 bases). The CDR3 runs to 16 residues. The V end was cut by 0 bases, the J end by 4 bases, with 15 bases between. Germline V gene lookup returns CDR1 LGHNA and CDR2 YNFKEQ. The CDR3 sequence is CASSQDNGHRSYGYTF. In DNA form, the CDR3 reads TGTGCCAGCAGCCAAGATAATGGGCACAGGTCCTATGGCTACACCTTC.

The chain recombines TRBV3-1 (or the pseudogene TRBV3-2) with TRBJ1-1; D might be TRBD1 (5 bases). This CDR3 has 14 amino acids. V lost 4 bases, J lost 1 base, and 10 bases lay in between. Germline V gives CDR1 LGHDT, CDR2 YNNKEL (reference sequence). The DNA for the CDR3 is TGTGCCAGCAGCCCCGGACACACGAACACTGAAGCTTTCTTT. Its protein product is CASSPGHTNTEAFF.

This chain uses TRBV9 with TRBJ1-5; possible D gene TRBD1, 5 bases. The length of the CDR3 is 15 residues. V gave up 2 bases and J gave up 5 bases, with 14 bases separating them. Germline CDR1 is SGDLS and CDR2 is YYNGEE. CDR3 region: CASSVGPGYDQPQHF. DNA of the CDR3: TGTGCCAGCAGCGTGGGCCCAGGGTACGATCAGCCCCAGCATTTT.

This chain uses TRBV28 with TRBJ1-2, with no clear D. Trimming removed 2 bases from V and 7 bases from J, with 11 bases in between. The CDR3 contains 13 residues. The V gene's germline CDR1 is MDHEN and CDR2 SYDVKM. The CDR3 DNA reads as TGTGCCAGCAGTTTACGTCAGCGAAGTGGCTACACCTTC. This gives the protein CASSLRQRSGYTF.

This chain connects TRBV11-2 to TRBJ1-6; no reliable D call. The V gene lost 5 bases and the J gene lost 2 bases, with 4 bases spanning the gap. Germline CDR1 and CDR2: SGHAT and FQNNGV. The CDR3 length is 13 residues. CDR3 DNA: TGTGCCAGCAGCGACACCTATAATTCACCCCTCCACTTT. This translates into CASSDTYNSPLHF.

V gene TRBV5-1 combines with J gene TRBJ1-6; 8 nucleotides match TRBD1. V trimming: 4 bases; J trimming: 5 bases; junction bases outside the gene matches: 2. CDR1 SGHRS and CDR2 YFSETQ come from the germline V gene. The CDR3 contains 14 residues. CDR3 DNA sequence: TGCGCCAGCAGCCCGGGACAGGATAATTCACCCCTCCACTTT. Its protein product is CASSPGQDNSPLHF.

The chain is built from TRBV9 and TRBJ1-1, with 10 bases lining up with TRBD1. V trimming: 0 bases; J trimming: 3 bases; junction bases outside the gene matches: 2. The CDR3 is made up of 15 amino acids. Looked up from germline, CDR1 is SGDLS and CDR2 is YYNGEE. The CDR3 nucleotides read TGTGCCAGCAGCGTAGATGGGACAGGGGACACTGAAGCTTTCTTT. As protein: CASSVDGTGDTEAFF.

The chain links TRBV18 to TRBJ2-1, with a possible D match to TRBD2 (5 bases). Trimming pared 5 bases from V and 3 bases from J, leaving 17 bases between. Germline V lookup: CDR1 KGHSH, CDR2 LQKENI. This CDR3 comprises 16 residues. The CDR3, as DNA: TGTGCCAGCTCAACTAGTGGCTCACGAAGCTACAATGAGCAGTTCTTC. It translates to CASSTSGSRSYNEQFF.

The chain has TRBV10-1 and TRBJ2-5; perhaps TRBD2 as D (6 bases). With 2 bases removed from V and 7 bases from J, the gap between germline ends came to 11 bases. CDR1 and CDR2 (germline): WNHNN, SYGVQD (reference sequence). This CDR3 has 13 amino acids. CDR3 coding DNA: TGCGCCAGCAGTGAGAGCTCCGGGGGGACCCAGTACTTC. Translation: CASSESSGGTQYF.

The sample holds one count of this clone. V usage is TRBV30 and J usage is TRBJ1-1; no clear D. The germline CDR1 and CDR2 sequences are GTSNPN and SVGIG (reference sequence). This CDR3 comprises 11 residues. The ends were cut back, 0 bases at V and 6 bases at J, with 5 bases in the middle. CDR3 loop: CAWSVGSEAFF. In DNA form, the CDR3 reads TGTGCCTGGAGTGTTGGCTCTGAAGCTTTCTTT.

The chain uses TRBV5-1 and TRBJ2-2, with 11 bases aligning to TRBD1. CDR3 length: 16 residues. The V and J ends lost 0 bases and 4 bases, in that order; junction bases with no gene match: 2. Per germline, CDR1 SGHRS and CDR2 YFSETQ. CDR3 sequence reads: CASSLAGQGGTGELFF. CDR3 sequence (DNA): TGCGCCAGCAGCTTGGCGGGACAGGGGGGCACCGGGGAGCTGTTTTTT.

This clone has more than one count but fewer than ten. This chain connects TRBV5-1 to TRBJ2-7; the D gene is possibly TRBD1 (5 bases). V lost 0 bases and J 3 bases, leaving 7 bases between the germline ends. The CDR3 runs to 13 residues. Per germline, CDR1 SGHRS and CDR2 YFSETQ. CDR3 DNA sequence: TGCGCCAGCAGCTTGGTGACAGACTACGAGCAGTACTTC. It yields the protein CASSLVTDYEQYF.

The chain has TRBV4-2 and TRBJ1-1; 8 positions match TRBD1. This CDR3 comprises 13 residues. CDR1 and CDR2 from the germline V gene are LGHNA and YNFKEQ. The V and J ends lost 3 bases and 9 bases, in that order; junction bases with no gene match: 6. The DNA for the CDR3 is TGTGCCAGCAGCCAGGCTACAGGGGGGCAAGCTTTCTTT. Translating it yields CASSQATGGQAFF.

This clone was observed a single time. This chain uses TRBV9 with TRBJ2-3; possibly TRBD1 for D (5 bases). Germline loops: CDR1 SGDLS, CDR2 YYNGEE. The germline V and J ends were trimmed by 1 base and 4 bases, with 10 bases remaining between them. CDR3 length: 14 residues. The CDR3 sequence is CASSVQGWADTQYF. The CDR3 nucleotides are TGTGCCAGCAGCGTACAGGGTTGGGCAGATACGCAGTATTTT.